The sequence of this T cell receptor beta chain was determined in a study of cytomegalovirus exposure and HLA in healthy donors. Overall study context: Unique TCRs numbering approximately 80 million, obtained from HLA-typed donors, made up an early data release.

The PCR made use of 60 Vbeta and 13 Jbeta primers. Some clones are missing from TCRdb's copy, which holds only in-frame ones; the method was immunoSEQ multiplex PCR. The data contain around 160,000 clones, about 71% of them singletons. A remark on this clone: Its specificity is not known.

Study conclusions and caveats: In an earlier analysis, most TCR beta V segments were productive about 87% or about 30% of the time. CMV serostatus was the sole immune exposure data available. Later examination showed HLA-associated TCR beta chains had greater clonal expansion than equally common others.

The receptor's source is a woman aged 40 to 50 in good health and CMV-seropositive. Material for sequencing was PBMCs.

This CDR3 reads CASTNPPAGNTIYF. Here the CDR3 DNA reads TGTGCCAGCACCAACCCGCCAGCTGGAAACACCATATATTTT. The V gene is TRBV6-5, the J gene TRBJ1-3, with D unclear. V was clipped by 7 bases and J by 2 bases, with 12 bases between them. CDR3 size: 14 residues. The germline gives CDR1 MNHEY, CDR2 SVGAGI.